The 3 T cell receptor beta chains below all came from one sample that was sequenced in a study of T cell responses to AZD1222 COVID-19 vaccine. Repertoires were generated with immunoSEQ multiplex PCR, while TCRdb's copy carries only in-frame clones and drops some. The sample lists fewer than 120,000 clones; about 95% were seen once. Sequenced here: peripheral blood, sampled 28 days after the second AZD1222 dose. The receptor set was obtained from an adult who received the AZD1222 COVID-19 vaccine.

This clone was seen a few times. The rearrangement joins TRBV15 to TRBJ2-7; TRBD2 matches 8 bases. The trim removed 0 bases at V and 5 bases at J, leaving 6 bases unmatched. The CDR3 has 15 residues. Germline V CDR1 and CDR2: LNHNV, YYDKDF (reference sequence). The CDR3 coding sequence is TGTGCCACCAGCAGAGATCGGGGGGGGAGCGACGAGCAGTACTTC. It is translated as CATSRDRGGSDEQYF.

CDR3 sequence reads: CASSLRNREKLFF. The CDR3 DNA sequence: TGTGCCAGCAGTTTAAGGAACAGGGAAAAACTGTTTTTT. The V call is TRBV12-3 or TRBV12-4, the J call TRBJ1-4; the D gene is possibly TRBD1 (5 bases). The length of the CDR3 is 13 residues. The V end lost 2 bases, the J end lost 8 bases, and 9 bases lay between the germline ends.

This clone showed up just once. The chain combines TRBV6-1 with TRBJ1-2; D remains ambiguous. The germline V gene has CDR1 MNHNS and CDR2 SASEGT. Trimming left V 1 base short and J 0 bases short, with 6 bases between. The CDR3 runs to 14 residues. The CDR3 DNA reads TGTGCCAGCAGTGAAGGGGGAGCTAACTATGGCTACACCTTC. It codes for CASSEGGANYGYTF.